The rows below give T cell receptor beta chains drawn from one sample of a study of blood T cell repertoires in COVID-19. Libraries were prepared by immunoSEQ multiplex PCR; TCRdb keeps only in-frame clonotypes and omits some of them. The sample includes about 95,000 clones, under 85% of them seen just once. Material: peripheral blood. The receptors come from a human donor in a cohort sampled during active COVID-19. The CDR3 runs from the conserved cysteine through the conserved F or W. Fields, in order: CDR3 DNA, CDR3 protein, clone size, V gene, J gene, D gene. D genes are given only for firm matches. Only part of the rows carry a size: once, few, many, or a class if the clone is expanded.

CDR3nt: TGTGCCAGCAGCCAAGATGCGGCCTTAGGAGCTTTCTTT; CDR3aa: CASSQDAALGAFF; abundance: once; v_gene: TRBV3-1/TRBV3-2; j_gene: TRBJ1-1; d_gene: NA
CDR3nt: TGCGCCAGCAGCTTGGTTCTAGGGACTACGAATCATGAGCAGTTCTTC; CDR3aa: CASSLVLGTTNHEQFF; abundance: few; v_gene: TRBV5-1; j_gene: TRBJ2-1; d_gene: TRBD2
CDR3nt: TGTGCCAGCAGAACAACAGGGAGCTCCTACAATGAGCAGTTCTTC; CDR3aa: CASRTTGSSYNEQFF; abundance: NA; v_gene: TRBV28; j_gene: TRBJ2-1; d_gene: NA
CDR3nt: TGTGCCAGCAGCCAAGCAGTACACACAGATACGCAGTATTTT; CDR3aa: CASSQAVHTDTQYF; abundance: NA; v_gene: TRBV3-1/TRBV3-2; j_gene: TRBJ2-3; d_gene: NA
CDR3nt: TGTGCCAGCAGCTTAGGACGTTTGCGGACAGGGGAAGAGACCCAGTACTTC; CDR3aa: CASSLGRLRTGEETQYF; abundance: NA; v_gene: TRBV7-8; j_gene: TRBJ2-5; d_gene: TRBD1
CDR3nt: TGTGCCAGCAGCGTAGCTTGGGCCAGGGGAGGGAACAATGAGCAGTTCTTC; CDR3aa: CASSVAWARGGNNEQFF; abundance: few; v_gene: TRBV9; j_gene: TRBJ2-1; d_gene: NA
CDR3nt: TGTGCCAGCAGCCCCAATGACAGGTTAGGCGGATACGAGCAGTACTTC; CDR3aa: CASSPNDRLGGYEQYF; abundance: NA; v_gene: TRBV28; j_gene: TRBJ2-7; d_gene: NA
CDR3nt: TGTGCCAGCAGGCCGGGACTCCGAGGTGAGGGCTACACCTTC; CDR3aa: CASRPGLRGEGYTF; abundance: few; v_gene: TRBV28; j_gene: TRBJ1-2; d_gene: NA
CDR3nt: TGTGCCAGCTCACCGAGGCAGGGGGGCAACACTGAAGCTTTCTTT; CDR3aa: CASSPRQGGNTEAFF; abundance: NA; v_gene: TRBV18; j_gene: TRBJ1-1; d_gene: TRBD1
CDR3nt: TGTGCCAGCTCACCACTCGGACAGGGGGATTCACCCCTCCACTTT; CDR3aa: CASSPLGQGDSPLHF; abundance: NA; v_gene: TRBV18; j_gene: TRBJ1-6; d_gene: TRBD1
CDR3nt: TGCGCCAGCAGCTTGGAAGTAGGGGGGAACACTGAAGCTTTCTTT; CDR3aa: CASSLEVGGNTEAFF; abundance: NA; v_gene: TRBV5-1; j_gene: TRBJ1-1; d_gene: NA
CDR3nt: TGTGCCAGCAGTTTTACCAATTCGGATGGCTACACCTTC; CDR3aa: CASSFTNSDGYTF; abundance: NA; v_gene: TRBV12-3/TRBV12-4; j_gene: TRBJ1-2; d_gene: NA
CDR3nt: TGTGCCAGCAGTTGGGCAGGGACCTACGAGCAGTACTTC; CDR3aa: CASSWAGTYEQYF; abundance: NA; v_gene: TRBV12-3/TRBV12-4; j_gene: TRBJ2-7; d_gene: NA
CDR3nt: TGTGCCAGCAGTCCTCGCTCTACCGGACGTAGCGCGAGAGGTTTCTACGAGCAGTACTTC; CDR3aa: CASSPRSTGRSARGFYEQYF; abundance: NA; v_gene: TRBV27; j_gene: TRBJ2-7; d_gene: NA
CDR3nt: TGTGCCAGCAGTGCTTTAACGGGGGGCCCGTACAATGAGCAGTTCTTC; CDR3aa: CASSALTGGPYNEQFF; abundance: NA; v_gene: TRBV9; j_gene: TRBJ2-1; d_gene: NA
CDR3nt: TGTGCCAGCAGCTTAGGAGTAGCGGAACAAGAGACCCAGTACTTC; CDR3aa: CASSLGVAEQETQYF; abundance: NA; v_gene: TRBV7-9; j_gene: TRBJ2-5; d_gene: NA